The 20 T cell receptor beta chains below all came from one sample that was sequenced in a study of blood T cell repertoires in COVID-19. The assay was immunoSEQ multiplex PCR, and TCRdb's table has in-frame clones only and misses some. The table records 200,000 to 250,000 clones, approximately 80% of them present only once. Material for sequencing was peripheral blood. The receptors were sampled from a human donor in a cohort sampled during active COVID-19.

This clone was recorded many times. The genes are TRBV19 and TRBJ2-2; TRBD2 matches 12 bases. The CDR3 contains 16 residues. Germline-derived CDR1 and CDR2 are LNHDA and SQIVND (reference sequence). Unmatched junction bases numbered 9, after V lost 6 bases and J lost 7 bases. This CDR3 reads CASSLTSGSAIGELFF. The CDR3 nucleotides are TGTGCCAGTAGCTTGACTAGCGGGAGCGCTATCGGGGAGCTGTTTTTT. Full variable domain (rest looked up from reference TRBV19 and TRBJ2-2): DGGITQSPKYLFRKEGQNVTLSCEQNLNHDAMYWYRQDPGQGLRLIYYSQIVNDFQKGDIAEGYSVSREKKESFPLTVTSAQKNPTAFYLCASSLTSGSAIGELFFGEGSRLTVL.

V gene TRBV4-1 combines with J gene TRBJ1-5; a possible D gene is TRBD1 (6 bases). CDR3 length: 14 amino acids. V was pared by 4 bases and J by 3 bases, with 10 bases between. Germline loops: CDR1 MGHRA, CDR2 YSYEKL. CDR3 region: CASSPGAINQPQHF. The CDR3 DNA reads TGCGCCAGCAGCCCAGGGGCTATCAATCAGCCCCAGCATTTT.

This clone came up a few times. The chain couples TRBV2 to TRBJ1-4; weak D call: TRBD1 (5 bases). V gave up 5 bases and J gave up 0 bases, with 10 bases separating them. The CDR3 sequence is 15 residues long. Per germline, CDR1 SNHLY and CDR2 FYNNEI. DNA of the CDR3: TGTGCCAGCAGTCCCAGGGCAACAACTAATGAAAAACTGTTTTTT. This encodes CASSPRATTNEKLFF.

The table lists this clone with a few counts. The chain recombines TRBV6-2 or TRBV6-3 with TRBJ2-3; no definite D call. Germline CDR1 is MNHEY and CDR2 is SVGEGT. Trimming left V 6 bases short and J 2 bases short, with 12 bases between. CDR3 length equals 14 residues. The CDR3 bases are TGTGCCAGCAGCCTGCGTACCACCACAGATACGCAGTATTTT. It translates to CASSLRTTTDTQYF.

The CDR3 is CASSLGLAGYNEQFF. In DNA form, the CDR3 reads TGTGCCAGCAGCCTTGGGCTAGCGGGATACAATGAGCAGTTCTTC. The chain links TRBV7-6 to TRBJ2-1; 9 nucleotides match TRBD2. V shed 5 bases, J shed 4 bases, and the junction held 6 bases outside the gene matches. The germline CDR1 and CDR2 sequences are SGHVS and FNYEAQ. This CDR3 has 15 residues.

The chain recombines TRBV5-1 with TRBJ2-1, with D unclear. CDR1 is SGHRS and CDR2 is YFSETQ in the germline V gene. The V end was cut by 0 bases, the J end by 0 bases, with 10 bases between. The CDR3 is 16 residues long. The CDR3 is CASSLAGISSYNEQFF. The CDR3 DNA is TGCGCCAGCAGCTTGGCAGGAATCAGCTCCTACAATGAGCAGTTCTTC.

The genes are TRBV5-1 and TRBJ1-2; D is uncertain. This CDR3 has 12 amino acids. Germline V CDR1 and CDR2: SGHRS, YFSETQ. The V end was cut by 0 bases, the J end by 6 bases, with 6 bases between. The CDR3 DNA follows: TGCGCCAGCAGCTTGGCGGCGGATGGCTACACCTTC. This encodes CASSLAADGYTF.

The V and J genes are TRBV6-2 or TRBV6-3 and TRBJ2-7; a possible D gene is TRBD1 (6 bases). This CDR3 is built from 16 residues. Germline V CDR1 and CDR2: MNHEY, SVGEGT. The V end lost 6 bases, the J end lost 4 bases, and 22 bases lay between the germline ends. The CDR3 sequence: CASSPPADSHPYEQYF. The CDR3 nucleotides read TGTGCCAGCAGCCCTCCGGCGGACAGTCACCCTTACGAGCAGTACTTC.

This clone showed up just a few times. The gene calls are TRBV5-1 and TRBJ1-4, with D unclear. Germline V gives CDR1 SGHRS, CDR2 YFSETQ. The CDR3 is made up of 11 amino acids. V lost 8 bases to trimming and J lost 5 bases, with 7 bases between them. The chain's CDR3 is CARTVNEKLFF. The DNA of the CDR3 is TGCGCCAGAACAGTAAATGAAAAACTGTTTTTT.

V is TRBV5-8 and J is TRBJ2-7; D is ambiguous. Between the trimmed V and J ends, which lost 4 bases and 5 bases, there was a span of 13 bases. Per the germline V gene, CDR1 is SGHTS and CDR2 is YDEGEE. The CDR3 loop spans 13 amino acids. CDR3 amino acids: CASSEPWADEQYF. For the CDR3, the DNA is TGTGCCAGCAGCGAGCCCTGGGCAGACGAGCAGTACTTC.

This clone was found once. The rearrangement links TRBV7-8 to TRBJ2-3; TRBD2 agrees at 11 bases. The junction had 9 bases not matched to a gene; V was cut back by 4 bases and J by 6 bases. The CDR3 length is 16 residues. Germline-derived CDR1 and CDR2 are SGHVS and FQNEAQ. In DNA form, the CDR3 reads TGTGCCAGCAGCTCAACACTAGCGGGAGAAATTGATACGCAGTATTTT. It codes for CASSSTLAGEIDTQYF.

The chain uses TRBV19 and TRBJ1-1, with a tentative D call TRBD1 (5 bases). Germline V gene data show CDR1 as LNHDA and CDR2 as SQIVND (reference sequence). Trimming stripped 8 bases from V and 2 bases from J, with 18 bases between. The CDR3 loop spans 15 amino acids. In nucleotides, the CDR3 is TGTGCCAGTGGGCGACTTGGGGCAACCAACACTGAAGCTTTCTTT. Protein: CASGRLGATNTEAFF.

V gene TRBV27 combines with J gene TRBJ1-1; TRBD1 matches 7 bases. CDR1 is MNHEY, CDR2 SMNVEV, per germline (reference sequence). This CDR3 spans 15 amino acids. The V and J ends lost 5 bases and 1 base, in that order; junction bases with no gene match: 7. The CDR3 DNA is TGTGCCAGCAGTCCAGACAGGGTCGGGAACACTGAAGCTTTCTTT. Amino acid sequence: CASSPDRVGNTEAFF.

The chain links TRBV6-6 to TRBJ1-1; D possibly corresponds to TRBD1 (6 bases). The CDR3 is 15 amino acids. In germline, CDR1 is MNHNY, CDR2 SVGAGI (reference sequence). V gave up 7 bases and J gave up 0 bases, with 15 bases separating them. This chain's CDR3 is CASTTPGQMNTEAFF. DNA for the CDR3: TGTGCCAGCACGACTCCCGGACAGATGAACACTGAAGCTTTCTTT.

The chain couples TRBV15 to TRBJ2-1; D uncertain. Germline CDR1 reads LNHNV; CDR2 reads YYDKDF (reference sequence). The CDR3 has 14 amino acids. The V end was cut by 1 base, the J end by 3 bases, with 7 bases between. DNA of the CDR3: TGTGCCACCAGCAGAGCGGGTTACTACAATGAGCAGTTCTTC. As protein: CATSRAGYYNEQFF. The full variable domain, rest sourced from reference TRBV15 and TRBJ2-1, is DAMVIQNPRYQVTQFGKPVTLSCSQTLNHNVMYWYQQKSSQAPKLLFHYYDKDFNNEADTPDNFQSRRPNTSFCFLDIRSPGLGDTAMYLCATSRAGYYNEQFFGPGTRLTVL.

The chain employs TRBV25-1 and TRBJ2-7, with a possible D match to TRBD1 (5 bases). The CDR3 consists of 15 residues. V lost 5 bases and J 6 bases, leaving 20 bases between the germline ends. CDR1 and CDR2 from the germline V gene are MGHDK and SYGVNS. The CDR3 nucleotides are TGTGCCAGCAGTAACTCCAGGGTTGGGGTCGGCGAGCAGTACTTC. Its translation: CASSNSRVGVGEQYF.

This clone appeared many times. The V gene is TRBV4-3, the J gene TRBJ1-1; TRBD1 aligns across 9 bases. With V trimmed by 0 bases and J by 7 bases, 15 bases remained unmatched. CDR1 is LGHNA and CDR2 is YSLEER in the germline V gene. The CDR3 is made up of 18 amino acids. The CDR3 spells CASSQDLLTRTDRGEAFF. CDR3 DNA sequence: TGCGCCAGCAGCCAAGATCTTCTGACAAGGACGGACAGGGGTGAAGCTTTCTTT.

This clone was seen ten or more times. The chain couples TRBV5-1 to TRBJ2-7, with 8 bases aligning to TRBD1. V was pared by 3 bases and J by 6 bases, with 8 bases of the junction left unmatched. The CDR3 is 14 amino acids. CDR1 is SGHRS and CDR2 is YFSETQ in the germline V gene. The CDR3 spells CASSSGQGVFEQYF. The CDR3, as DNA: TGCGCCAGCAGCTCTGGACAGGGAGTCTTCGAGCAGTACTTC.

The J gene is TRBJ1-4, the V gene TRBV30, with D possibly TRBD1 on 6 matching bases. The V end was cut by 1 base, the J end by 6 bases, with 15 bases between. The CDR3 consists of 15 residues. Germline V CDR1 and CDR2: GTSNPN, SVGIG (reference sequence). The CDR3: CAWSDLGAGDEKLFF. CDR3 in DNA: TGTGCCTGGAGTGATTTAGGGGCAGGGGATGAAAAACTGTTTTTT.

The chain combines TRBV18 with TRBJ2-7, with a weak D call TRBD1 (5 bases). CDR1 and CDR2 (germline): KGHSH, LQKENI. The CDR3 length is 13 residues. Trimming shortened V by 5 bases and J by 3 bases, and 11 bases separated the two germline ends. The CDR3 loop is CASSLTENYEQYF. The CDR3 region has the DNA TGTGCCAGCTCATTGACAGAGAACTACGAGCAGTACTTC.